A single sample gave rise to the 29 T cell receptor beta chains below, sequenced in a study of cytomegalovirus exposure and HLA in healthy donors. It was with 60 Vbeta and 13 Jbeta primers that the PCR ran. Assay: immunoSEQ multiplex PCR; the TCRdb copy retains only in-frame clones and omits some. Among 95,000 to 150,000 clones listed, more than 65% were seen once. Specimen: PBMCs. Receptors were obtained from an older woman in good health and CMV-seropositive.

This clone was counted a few times. In nucleotides, the CDR3 is TGTGCCAGCAGCTTAGATGGGCCGGGACAGGGGGACAATGAGCAGTTCTTC. Translation gives CASSLDGPGQGDNEQFF. V and J are TRBV11-3 and TRBJ2-1, with TRBD1 identical over 11 bases. This CDR3 has 17 amino acids. With V trimmed by 0 bases and J by 5 bases, 6 bases remained unmatched. In germline, CDR1 is SGHNT, CDR2 YENEEA.

This clone was observed a single time. The V call is TRBV7-2, the J call TRBJ2-1, with D possibly TRBD2 on 7 matching bases. Trimming left V 4 bases short and J 15 bases short, with 19 bases between. CDR1 is SGHTA and CDR2 is FQGNSA in the germline V gene. There are 13 residues in the CDR3. This CDR3 reads CASSSLGGGLAFF. CDR3 coding DNA: TGTGCCAGCAGCTCCCTTGGCGGGGGCCTCGCGTTCTTC.

In this sample, this clone turned up a few times. The chain joins TRBV7-9 to TRBJ2-7; D is uncertain. Trimming took 5 bases from V and 6 from J, leaving 11 bases between them. Germline CDR1 is SEHNR and CDR2 is FQNEAQ (reference sequence). The length of the CDR3 is 12 residues. Here the CDR3 reads CASSHLGTEQYF. CDR3 DNA sequence: TGTGCCAGCAGCCATCTCGGTACCGAGCAGTACTTC.

The gene calls are TRBV27 and TRBJ2-2; perhaps TRBD1 as D (6 bases). V was trimmed by 5 bases and J by 0 bases, leaving 13 bases between them. The length of the CDR3 is 16 residues. Germline V CDR1 and CDR2: MNHEY, SMNVEV (reference sequence). The CDR3 protein is CASSPDSYTNTGELFF. The CDR3 DNA is TGTGCCAGCAGTCCGGACAGCTACACGAACACCGGGGAGCTGTTTTTT.

CDR3 sequence: CSAQEGEQFF. In DNA, the CDR3 is TGCAGTGCCCAGGAAGGTGAGCAGTTCTTC. V and J are TRBV20-1 and TRBJ2-1; D is unresolved. Germline lookup yields CDR1 DFQATT and CDR2 SNEGSKA (reference sequence). The CDR3 runs 10 residues. Trimming left V 6 bases short and J 9 bases short, with 9 bases between.

This sequence joins TRBV18 and TRBJ1-2; D gene unclear. CDR3 length: 14 residues. The V and J ends lost 2 bases and 4 bases respectively, with 11 bases between them. Looked up from germline, CDR1 is KGHSH and CDR2 is LQKENI. In DNA form, the CDR3 reads TGTGCCAGCTCACCATCGCACACGCCCTATGGCTACACCTTC. Translating gives CASSPSHTPYGYTF.

The chain recombines TRBV30 with TRBJ2-7, with 9 bases lining up with TRBD2. This CDR3 comprises 15 residues. CDR1 and CDR2 (germline): GTSNPN, SVGIG (reference sequence). V dropped 3 bases and J dropped 3; count of bases not matched to a gene: 9. CDR3 coding DNA: TGTGCCTGGAGAAGTGGTCAGCGGGGGGACTACGAGCAGTACTTC. Protein product: CAWRSGQRGDYEQYF.

This rearrangement joins TRBV5-4 to TRBJ2-7; D is unclear. CDR1 SGHNT and CDR2 YYREEE come from the germline V gene (reference sequence). This CDR3 has 12 residues. Trimming stripped 7 bases from V and 3 bases from J, with 11 bases between. The CDR3 sequence: CASPIPNYEQYF. CDR3 nucleotide sequence: TGTGCCAGCCCTATACCTAACTACGAGCAGTACTTC.

J is TRBJ1-5 and V is TRBV21-1; the DNA was not compared with TRBD1, the D call given in the table. TRBV21-1 is an annotated pseudogene. The CDR3 runs to 15 residues. CDR3 region: CASSKGAGKVEPQHF. CDR3 DNA sequence: TGTGCCAGCAGCAAAGGGGCAGGGAAGGTTGAGCCCCAGCATTTT.

The count of this clone is one. The CDR3 loop is CASSYSISTSGYEQYF. In nucleotides, the CDR3 is TGTGCCAGCAGTTACTCGATTTCGACTAGCGGCTACGAGCAGTACTTC. This chain uses TRBV6-5 with TRBJ2-7; TRBD2 matches at 9 bases. Trimming took 0 bases from V and 3 from J; bases not matched to a gene: 6. This CDR3 comprises 16 residues. The germline gives CDR1 MNHEY, CDR2 SVGAGI.

This chain joins TRBV28 and TRBJ1-2; maybe TRBD1 (5 bases). With 6 bases removed from V and 5 bases from J, the gap between germline ends came to 22 bases. Germline CDR1 and CDR2: MDHEN and SYDVKM. The CDR3 consists of 16 residues. The CDR3 here is CASSSSTQTGGYGYTF. CDR3 DNA: TGTGCCAGCAGCTCCTCCACTCAAACGGGGGGATATGGCTACACCTTC.

The chain combines TRBV5-1 with TRBJ2-1, with D uncertain. V lost 1 base to trimming and J lost 7 bases, with 15 bases between them. Germline values: CDR1 SGHRS, CDR2 YFSETQ. The CDR3 totals 15 residues. The CDR3 is CASSLSVHRMNEQFF. Written as DNA, the CDR3 is TGCGCCAGCAGCTTGTCGGTCCATCGAATGAATGAGCAGTTCTTC.

Only a few counts were recorded for this clone. The J gene is TRBJ1-2, the V gene TRBV5-5, with 7 bases fitting TRBD1. The CDR3 is 14 residues long. Germline V gives CDR1 SGHKS, CDR2 YYEKEE (reference sequence). With 4 bases clipped from V and 3 bases from J, the junction kept 6 bases outside the gene matches. CDR3 sequence: CASSTRQGDYGYTF. The CDR3 DNA is TGTGCCAGCAGCACCAGACAGGGAGACTATGGCTACACCTTC.

The chain has TRBV9 and TRBJ1-4, with TRBD1 matching 12 bases. With 0 bases clipped from V and 6 bases from J, the junction kept 6 bases outside the gene matches. Germline lookup yields CDR1 SGDLS and CDR2 YYNGEE. The CDR3 consists of 17 residues. CDR3 amino acids: CASSVDAGTGGYEKLFF. In nucleotides, the CDR3 is TGTGCCAGCAGCGTAGATGCCGGGACAGGGGGCTATGAAAAACTGTTTTTT.

The chain links TRBV29-1 to TRBJ2-1; 10 bases agree with TRBD2. Germline V gene sequence: CDR1 SQVTM, CDR2 ANQGSEA. This CDR3 is 14 amino acids long. After removal of 2 bases from V and 6 bases from J, the junction contained 4 bases not matched to a gene. CDR3 protein: CSVEKREGRNEQFF. In DNA, the CDR3 is TGCAGCGTTGAAAAGCGGGAGGGCCGCAATGAGCAGTTCTTC.

V gene TRBV4-2 combines with J gene TRBJ2-1; 8 nucleotides agree with TRBD2. The V gene end was trimmed by 1 base and the J gene end by 2 bases; junction bases not matched to a gene: 1. The CDR3 covers 15 residues. Germline CDR1 LGHNA, CDR2 YNFKEQ. CDR3 sequence (DNA): TGTGCCAGCAGCCAAGGCGGGGGGCCCTACAATGAGCAGTTCTTC. It specifies CASSQGGGPYNEQFF.

This rearrangement joins TRBV7-2 to TRBJ2-3; maybe TRBD2 (7 bases). Per the germline V gene, CDR1 is SGHTA and CDR2 is FQGNSA. CDR3 length: 19 residues. Trimming removed 5 bases from V and 2 bases from J, with 26 bases in between. In nucleotides, the CDR3 is TGTGCCAGCAGCCTCCAACCCCTTTCGGCGGGGGCTCCCACAGATACGCAGTATTTT. This gives the protein CASSLQPLSAGAPTDTQYF.

The chain employs TRBV7-2 and TRBJ1-6; no clear D. The CDR3 has 15 residues. Between the trimmed V and J ends, which lost 0 bases and 6 bases, there was a span of 9 bases. Germline-derived CDR1 and CDR2 are SGHTA and FQGNSA. CDR3 coding DNA: TGTGCCAGCAGCTTAGCAGGGAGAACTAATTCACCCCTCCACTTT. It yields the protein CASSLAGRTNSPLHF. The full variable domain, with the rest looked up from reference TRBV7-2 and TRBJ1-6, is GAGVSQSPSNKVTEKGKDVELRCDPISGHTALYWYRQSLGQGLEFLIYFQGNSAPDKSGLPSDRFSAERTGGSVSTLTIQRTQQEDSAVYLCASSLAGRTNSPLHFGNGTRLTVT.

The rearrangement joins TRBV5-1 to TRBJ1-4; D gene ambiguous. V lost 0 bases to trimming and J lost 8 bases, with 14 bases between them. From germline, CDR1 is SGHRS and CDR2 YFSETQ. The CDR3 is 15 amino acids. CDR3 nucleotide sequence: TGCGCCAGCAGCTTGGCGGGAGACGCCAGAGAAAAACTGTTTTTT. Translated: CASSLAGDAREKLFF.

The chain has TRBV7-2 and TRBJ1-1; no definite D call. CDR1 is SGHTA, CDR2 FQGNSA, per germline. The V end lost 1 base, the J end lost 0 bases, and 9 bases lay between the germline ends. CDR3 length: 15 amino acids. CDR3 residues: CASSLDPGVNTEAFF. In nucleotides, the CDR3 is TGTGCCAGCAGCTTAGACCCAGGTGTGAACACTGAAGCTTTCTTT.

The rearrangement joins TRBV7-7 to TRBJ2-1; D is possibly TRBD2 (7 bases). Germline CDR1 reads SSHAT; CDR2 reads FNYEAQ (reference sequence). This CDR3 region has 14 residues. V lost 5 bases and J 5 bases, leaving 13 bases between the germline ends. The CDR3 is CASSPGGSDNEQFF. Written as DNA, the CDR3 is TGTGCCAGCAGCCCGGGGGGCAGTGACAATGAGCAGTTCTTC.

The chain employs TRBV7-9 and TRBJ2-7, with TRBD2 as a possible D gene (7 bases). V dropped 4 bases and J dropped 0 bases, with 13 bases sitting between them. In germline, CDR1 is SEHNR, CDR2 FQNEAQ (reference sequence). CDR3 length: 15 amino acids. CDR3 amino acids: CASSYEGGPSYEQYF. The CDR3 DNA sequence: TGTGCCAGCAGCTACGAGGGGGGGCCCTCCTACGAGCAGTACTTC.

The chain recombines TRBV7-2 with TRBJ2-3, with 8 nucleotides matching TRBD2. Germline-derived CDR1 and CDR2 are SGHTA and FQGNSA. CDR3 size: 18 residues. V gave up 4 bases and J gave up 0 bases; unmatched junction bases: 12. The DNA of the CDR3 is TGTGCCAGCAGCTACCCTCTAGCGGGTAGAACTAGCACAGATACGCAGTATTTT. This codes for CASSYPLAGRTSTDTQYF.

V gene TRBV4-3 combines with J gene TRBJ2-3; no reliable D call. The V gene lost 0 bases and the J gene lost 2 bases, with 6 bases spanning the gap. The V gene's germline CDR1 is LGHNA and CDR2 YSLEER. The CDR3 runs 14 residues. The CDR3 nucleotides read TGCGCCAGCAGCCAAGACAGTTACACAGATACGCAGTATTTT. Its translation: CASSQDSYTDTQYF.

The chain employs TRBV7-3 and TRBJ2-1, with D tentatively TRBD2 (5 bases). Trimming stripped 4 bases from V and 5 bases from J, with 15 bases between. Germline lookup yields CDR1 SGHTA and CDR2 FQGTGA. There are 15 residues in the CDR3. The CDR3 sequence: CASSSSLASHNEQFF. The CDR3 DNA follows: TGTGCCAGCAGCTCTTCGCTTGCTAGCCACAATGAGCAGTTCTTC.

This clone was seen a few times. The chain couples TRBV9 to TRBJ2-3; D is perhaps TRBD2 (6 bases). The CDR3 contains 17 residues. Looked up from germline, CDR1 is SGDLS and CDR2 is YYNGEE. Trimming cost V 0 bases and J 3 bases, with 17 bases left between them. DNA of the CDR3: TGTGCCAGCAGCGTAGTATCACTAGCAGTCGGGACAGATACGCAGTATTTT. It yields the protein CASSVVSLAVGTDTQYF.

The chain employs TRBV5-6 and TRBJ2-5, with TRBD1 matching 7 bases. The last part of the DNA fits TRBJ2-7 better; the J call may be wrong. CDR1 is SGHDT, CDR2 YYEEEE, per germline. This CDR3 spans 14 amino acids. DNA for the CDR3: TGTGCCAGCGGGATTGGGACAGCCGCCTACGAGCAGTACTTC. Translation: CASGIGTAAYEQYF.

The rearrangement uses TRBV19 and TRBJ1-1, with D tentatively TRBD1 (6 bases). V gave up 3 bases and J gave up 1 base, with 9 bases separating them. Germline-derived CDR1 and CDR2 are LNHDA and SQIVND (reference sequence). The CDR3 spans 14 residues. Written as DNA, the CDR3 is TGTGCCAGTAGTATCCTAGGGGGGAACACTGAAGCTTTCTTT. It translates to CASSILGGNTEAFF.

This chain uses TRBV5-1 with TRBJ1-2; D might be TRBD1 (6 bases). CDR1 and CDR2 from the germline V gene are SGHRS and YFSETQ. V lost 3 bases and J 6 bases, leaving 12 bases between the germline ends. The CDR3 has 13 amino acids. CDR3 protein: CASSYRQVDGYTF. For the CDR3, the DNA is TGCGCCAGCAGCTACCGACAGGTCGATGGCTACACCTTC.